This T cell receptor (beta chain) was captured in a study of shared clonotypes between healthy human individuals. The V end was cut by 7 bases, the J end by 4 bases, with 20 bases between. There are 16 residues in the CDR3. The germline gives CDR1 LNHDA, CDR2 SQIVND (reference sequence). This table comes from immunoSEQ multiplex PCR, and its TCRdb copy is limited to in-frame clones, with some not included. This table holds 500,000 or so clones, roughly 95% found once. V is TRBV19 and J is TRBJ1-5; D possibly corresponds to TRBD1 (5 bases). This TCR derives from a woman in her 30s in good health. Sequencing was carried out using naive CD4+ T cells sorted from blood. The subset: CD45RA+ positively selected. The CDR3 sequence is CASMAWGHGINQPQHF. The CDR3 DNA follows: TGTGCCAGTATGGCTTGGGGCCACGGAATAAATCAGCCCCAGCATTTT. The full variable domain, with the rest looked up from reference TRBV19 and TRBJ1-5, is DGGITQSPKYLFRKEGQNVTLSCEQNLNHDAMYWYRQDPGQGLRLIYYSQIVNDFQKGDIAEGYSVSREKKESFPLTVTSAQKNPTAFYLCASMAWGHGINQPQHFGDGTRLSIL.